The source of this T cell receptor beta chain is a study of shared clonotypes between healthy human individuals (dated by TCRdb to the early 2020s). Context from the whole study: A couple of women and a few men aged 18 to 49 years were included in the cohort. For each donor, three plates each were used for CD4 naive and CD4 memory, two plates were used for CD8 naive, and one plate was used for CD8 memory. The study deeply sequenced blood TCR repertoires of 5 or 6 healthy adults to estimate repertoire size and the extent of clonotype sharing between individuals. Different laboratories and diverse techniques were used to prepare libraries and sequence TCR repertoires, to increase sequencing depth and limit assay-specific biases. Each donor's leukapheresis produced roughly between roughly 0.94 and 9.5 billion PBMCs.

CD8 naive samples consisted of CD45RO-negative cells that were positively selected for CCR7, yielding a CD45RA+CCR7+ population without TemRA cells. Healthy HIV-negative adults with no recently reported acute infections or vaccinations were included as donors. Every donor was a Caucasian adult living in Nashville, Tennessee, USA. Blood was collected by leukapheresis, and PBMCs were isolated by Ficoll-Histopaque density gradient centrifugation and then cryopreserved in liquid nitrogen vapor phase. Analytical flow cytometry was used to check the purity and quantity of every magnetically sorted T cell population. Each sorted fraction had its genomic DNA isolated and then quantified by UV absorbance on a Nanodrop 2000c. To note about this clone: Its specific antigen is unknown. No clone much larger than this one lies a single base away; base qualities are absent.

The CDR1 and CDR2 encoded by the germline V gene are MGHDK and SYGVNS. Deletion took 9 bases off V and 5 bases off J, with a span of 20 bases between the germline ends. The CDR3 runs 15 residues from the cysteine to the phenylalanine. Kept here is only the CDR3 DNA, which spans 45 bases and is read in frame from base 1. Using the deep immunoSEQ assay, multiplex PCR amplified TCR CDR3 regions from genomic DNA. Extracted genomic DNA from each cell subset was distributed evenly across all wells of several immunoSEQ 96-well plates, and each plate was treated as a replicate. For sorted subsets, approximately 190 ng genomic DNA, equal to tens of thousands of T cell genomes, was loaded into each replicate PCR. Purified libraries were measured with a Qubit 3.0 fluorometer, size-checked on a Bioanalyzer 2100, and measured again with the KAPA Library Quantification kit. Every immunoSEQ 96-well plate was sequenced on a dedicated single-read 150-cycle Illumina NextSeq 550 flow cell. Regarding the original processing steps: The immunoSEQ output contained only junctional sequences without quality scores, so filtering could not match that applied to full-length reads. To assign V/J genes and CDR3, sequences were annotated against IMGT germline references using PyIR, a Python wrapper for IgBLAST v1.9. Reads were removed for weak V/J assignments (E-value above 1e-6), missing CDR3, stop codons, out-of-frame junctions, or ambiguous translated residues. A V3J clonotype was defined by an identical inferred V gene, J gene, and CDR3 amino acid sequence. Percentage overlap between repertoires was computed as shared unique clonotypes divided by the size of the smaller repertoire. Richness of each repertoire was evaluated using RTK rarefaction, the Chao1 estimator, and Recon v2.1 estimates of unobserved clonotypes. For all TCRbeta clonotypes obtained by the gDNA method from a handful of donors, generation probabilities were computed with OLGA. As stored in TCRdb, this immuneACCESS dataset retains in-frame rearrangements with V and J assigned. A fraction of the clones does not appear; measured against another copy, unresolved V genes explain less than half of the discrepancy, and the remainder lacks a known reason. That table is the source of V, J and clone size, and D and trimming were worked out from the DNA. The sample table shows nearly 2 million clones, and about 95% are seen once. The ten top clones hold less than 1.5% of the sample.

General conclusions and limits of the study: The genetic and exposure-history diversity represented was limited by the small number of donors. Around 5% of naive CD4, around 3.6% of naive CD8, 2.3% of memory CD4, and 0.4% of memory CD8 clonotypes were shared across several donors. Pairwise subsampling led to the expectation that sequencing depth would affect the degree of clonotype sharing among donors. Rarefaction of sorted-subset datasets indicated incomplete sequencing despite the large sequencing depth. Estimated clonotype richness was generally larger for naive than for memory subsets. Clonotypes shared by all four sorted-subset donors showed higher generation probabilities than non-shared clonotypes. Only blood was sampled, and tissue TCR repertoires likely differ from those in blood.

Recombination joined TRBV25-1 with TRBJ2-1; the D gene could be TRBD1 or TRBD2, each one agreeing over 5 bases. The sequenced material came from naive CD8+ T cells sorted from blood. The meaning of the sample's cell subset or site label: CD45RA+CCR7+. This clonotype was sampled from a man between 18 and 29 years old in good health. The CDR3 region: CASRARWGSNNEQFF. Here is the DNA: TGTGCCAGTAGAGCTCGGTGGGGGAGCAACAATGAGCAGTTCTTC.